Presented here are 8 T cell receptor beta chains from one specimen sequenced in a study of blood T cell repertoires in COVID-19. Sequenced by immunoSEQ multiplex PCR; TCRdb stores in-frame clones only, minus some. The profile shows under 250,000 clones, roughly 82% of them singletons. Specimen: peripheral blood. These receptors originate from a woman in her 70s with acute or convalescent COVID-19.

The chain employs TRBV3-1 (or the pseudogene TRBV3-2) and TRBJ1-2, with 9 bases aligning to TRBD1. The CDR3 covers 17 residues. Germline values: CDR1 LGHDT, CDR2 YNNKEL (reference sequence). V lost 4 bases and J lost 8; bases outside the gene matches: 17. CDR3 loop: CASSRLQGVQGADGYTF. The CDR3 region has the DNA TGTGCCAGCAGCCGCTTGCAGGGAGTACAGGGGGCTGACGGCTACACCTTC.

The chain combines TRBV5-1 with TRBJ2-7; 7 nucleotides agree with TRBD1. Germline CDR1 is SGHRS and CDR2 is YFSETQ. The CDR3 covers 14 residues. With V trimmed by 2 bases and J by 5 bases, 7 bases remained unmatched. CDR3 sequence (DNA): TGCGCCAGCAGCTTAGGGACAGCTGAACACGAGCAGTACTTC. Translation: CASSLGTAEHEQYF.

This clone came up a few times. The chain links TRBV7-2 to TRBJ1-4; tentatively, D is TRBD1 (5 bases). Trimming took off 2 bases at V and 10 bases at J, with 17 bases between the two ends. Germline CDR1 and CDR2: SGHTA and FQGNSA. This CDR3 spans 15 amino acids. CDR3 sequence (DNA): TGTGCCAGCAGCTTAAACGAAGGGGCAAACCCAAAACTGTTTTTT. Translation: CASSLNEGANPKLFF.

This chain links TRBV19 with TRBJ2-1, with a weak D call TRBD1 (8 bases). Germline CDR1 reads LNHDA; CDR2 reads SQIVND (reference sequence). The V end was cut by 5 bases, the J end by 6 bases, with 17 bases between. The CDR3 consists of 15 residues. CDR3 protein: CASSHGQGGSNEQFF. In DNA form, the CDR3 reads TGTGCCAGTAGTCACGGACAGGGCGGGAGCAATGAGCAGTTCTTC.

This clone appeared a few times. The chain employs TRBV19 and TRBJ2-3, with D possibly TRBD1 on 5 matching bases. Trimming left V 3 bases short and J 3 bases short, with 13 bases between. This CDR3 has 15 amino acids. Germline-derived CDR1 and CDR2 are LNHDA and SQIVND (reference sequence). CDR3 coding DNA: TGTGCCAGTAGTATCAGGGCCCAGCTGACAGATACGCAGTATTTT. Translated, it gives CASSIRAQLTDTQYF.

This clone was seen at least ten times. This chain links TRBV24-1 with TRBJ1-2, with D unclear. V was trimmed by 3 bases and J by 2 bases, leaving 18 bases between them. Germline-derived CDR1 and CDR2 are KGHDR and SFDVKD. The CDR3 runs to 17 residues. CDR3 region: CATSDSSAGSMNYGYTF. The CDR3 DNA is TGTGCCACCAGTGATAGCTCCGCGGGCAGTATGAACTATGGCTACACCTTC.

This clone was picked up one time. This rearrangement joins TRBV2 to TRBJ1-3; no definite D call. Germline V lookup: CDR1 SNHLY, CDR2 FYNNEI. The CDR3 length is 13 residues. V dropped 2 bases and J dropped 7 bases, with 9 bases sitting between them. As DNA, the CDR3 is TGTGCCAGCAGTGAAAACCTCCGGAACACCATATATTTT. Its translation: CASSENLRNTIYF.

V usage is TRBV6-5 and J usage is TRBJ1-2; D possibly corresponds to TRBD1 (5 bases). Germline assignment: CDR1 MNHEY and CDR2 SVGAGI. The germline V and J ends were trimmed by 4 bases and 6 bases, with 9 bases remaining between them. This CDR3 is built from 12 residues. The CDR3 here is CASSFTGDGYTF. In DNA form, the CDR3 reads TGTGCCAGCAGTTTCACAGGCGATGGCTACACCTTC.